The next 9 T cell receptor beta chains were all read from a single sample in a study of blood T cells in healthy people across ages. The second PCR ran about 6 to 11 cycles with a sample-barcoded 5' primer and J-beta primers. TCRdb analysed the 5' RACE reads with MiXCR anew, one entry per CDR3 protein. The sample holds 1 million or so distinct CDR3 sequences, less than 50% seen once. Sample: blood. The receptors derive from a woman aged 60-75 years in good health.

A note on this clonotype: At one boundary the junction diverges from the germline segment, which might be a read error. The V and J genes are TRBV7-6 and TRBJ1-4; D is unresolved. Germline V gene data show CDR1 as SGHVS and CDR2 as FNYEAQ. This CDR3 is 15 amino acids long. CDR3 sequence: CASSSTADTKEKLFF. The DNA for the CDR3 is TGTGCCAGCAGCTCAACTGCGGATACTAAGGAAAAACTGTTTTTT.

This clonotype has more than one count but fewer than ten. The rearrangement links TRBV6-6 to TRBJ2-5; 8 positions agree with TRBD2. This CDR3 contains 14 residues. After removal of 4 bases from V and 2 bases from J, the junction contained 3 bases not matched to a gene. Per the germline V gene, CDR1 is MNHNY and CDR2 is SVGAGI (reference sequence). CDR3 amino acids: CASSWPSGQETQYF. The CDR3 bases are TGTGCCAGCAGTTGGCCTAGCGGGCAAGAGACCCAGTACTTC.

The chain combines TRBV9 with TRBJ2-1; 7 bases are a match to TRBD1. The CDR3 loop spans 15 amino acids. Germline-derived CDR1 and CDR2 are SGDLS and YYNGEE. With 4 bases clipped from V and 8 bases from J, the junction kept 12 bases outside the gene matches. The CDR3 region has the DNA TGTGCCAGCAGCACCGACAGGGCGGGTTTCGATGAGCAGTTCTTC. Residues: CASSTDRAGFDEQFF.

Written as DNA, the CDR3 is TGTGCCAGCTCACCAGGCACGACAGGGAACTATGGCTACACCTTC. Residues: CASSPGTTGNYGYTF. This sequence joins TRBV18 and TRBJ1-2, with TRBD1 matching 7 bases. CDR1 is KGHSH, CDR2 LQKENI, per germline. The junction had 5 bases not matched to a gene; V was cut back by 2 bases and J by 2 bases. The CDR3 length is 15 residues.

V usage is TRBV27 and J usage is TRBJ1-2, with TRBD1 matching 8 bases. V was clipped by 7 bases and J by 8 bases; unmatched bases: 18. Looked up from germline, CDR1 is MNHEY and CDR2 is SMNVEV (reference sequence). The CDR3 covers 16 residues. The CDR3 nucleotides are TGTGCCAGCACCCCGACAGGGGCACTTAGACTAGGAGGCTACACCTTC. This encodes CASTPTGALRLGGYTF.

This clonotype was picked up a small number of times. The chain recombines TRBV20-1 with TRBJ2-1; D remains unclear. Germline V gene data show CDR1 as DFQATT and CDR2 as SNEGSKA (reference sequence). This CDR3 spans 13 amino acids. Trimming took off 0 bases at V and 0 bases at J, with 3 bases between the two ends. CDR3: CSARDISYNEQFF. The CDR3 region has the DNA TGCAGTGCTAGAGACATCTCCTACAATGAGCAGTTCTTC.

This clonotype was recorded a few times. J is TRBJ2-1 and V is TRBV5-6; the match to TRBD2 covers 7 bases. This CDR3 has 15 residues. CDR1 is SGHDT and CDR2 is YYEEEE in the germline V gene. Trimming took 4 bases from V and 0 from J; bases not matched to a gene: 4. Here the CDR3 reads CASSGGGSSYNEQFF. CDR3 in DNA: TGTGCCAGCAGCGGGGGGGGGAGCTCCTACAATGAGCAGTTCTTC.

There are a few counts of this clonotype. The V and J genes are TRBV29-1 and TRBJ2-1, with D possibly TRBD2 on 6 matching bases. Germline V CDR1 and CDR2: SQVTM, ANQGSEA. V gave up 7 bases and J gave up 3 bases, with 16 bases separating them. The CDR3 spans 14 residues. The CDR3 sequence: CSGRDSHYYNEQFF. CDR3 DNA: TGCAGCGGCCGGGACTCCCACTACTACAATGAGCAGTTCTTC.

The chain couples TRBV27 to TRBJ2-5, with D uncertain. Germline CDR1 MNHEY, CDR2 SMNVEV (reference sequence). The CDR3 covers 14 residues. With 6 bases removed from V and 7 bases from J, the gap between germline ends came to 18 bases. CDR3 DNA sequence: TGTGCCAGCAGCCGGGCGGTAAGCGAAGGGACCCAGTACTTC. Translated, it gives CASSRAVSEGTQYF.